The entry that follows covers one T cell receptor (beta chain) sequence. The data are from a study of OX40 agonist ivuxolimab in advanced cancers. Study-level information: Ivuxolimab, which patients received intravenously every 2 weeks, was dosed at 0.01 to 10 mg/kg.

CDR1 is LNHDA and CDR2 is SQIVND in the germline V gene (reference sequence). The length of the CDR3 is 13 residues. The V end lost 3 bases, the J end lost 8 bases, and 11 bases lay between the germline ends. The protocol was immunoSEQ multiplex PCR, while the TCRdb copy is restricted to in-frame clones and leaves out a portion. Of fewer than 100,000 clones listed, more than 75% are singletons. Autoimmune disease history or systemic immunosuppression led to patient exclusion. The specimen was CD4+ or CD8+ T cells sorted from blood, collected in a trial of the OX40 agonist ivuxolimab. The rearrangement uses TRBV19 and TRBJ2-1; D call uncertain. The TCR sequence derives from an adult with an advanced solid tumor such as melanoma, head and neck, liver or kidney cancer. The CDR3 protein is CASSIRTPDEQFF. For the CDR3, the DNA is TGTGCCAGTAGTATTAGGACCCCCGATGAGCAGTTCTTC.